The present T cell receptor beta chain was sequenced within a study of blood T cells in healthy people across ages (dated by TCRdb to between 2015 and 2017). Describing the broader study: In model experiments, roughly one uniquely barcoded TCR beta cDNA molecule per two T cells was captured by template switching. The donors were divided into four age groups: young (average approximately 16 years), middle-aged (approximately 39), aged (around 67) and long-lived (82). The study measured age-related changes in TCR beta repertoire diversity using deep sequencing normalized with unique cDNA molecular identifiers. For two donors (one aged 18 to 30 and one aged 80 or older), the study analyzed two additional independent replicas of 1 million unique cDNA reads from the same blood draw. To avoid experimental bias, donors of different ages were distributed randomly across sequencing lanes. What the authors observed across the whole study: Total diversity estimates from one million sequenced T cells were considered lower bounds and underestimates. Observed TCR beta diversity correlated strongly with the percentage of naive T cells measured by flow cytometry. Conclusive comparison of naive and antigen-experienced compartments was prevented by the profiling of bulk unsorted PBMCs. Because the CMV infection status of the donors was unknown, age-related changes in expanded clonotypes may potentially have been confounded. Compared with the aged group, more naive CD4+ T cells, fewer expanded clones and increased TCR diversity were shown by the long-lived group, suggesting age selection. Observed TCR beta diversity per million T cells fell roughly linearly with age, and a significant reduction was already apparent by age roughly 40.

In this sample, this clonotype turned up many times. Its antigen is unknown. Base qualities are not recorded, but no much larger clone differs from it by a single base. The junction shows trimming of 4 bases on V and 0 bases on J, plus 9 bases between the germline ends. The CDR3 starts with the cysteine, ends with the phenylalanine, and has 14 residues. Only the CDR3 part of the read is kept: 42 bases, read in frame from the first base. CDR1 SQVTM and CDR2 ANQGSEA were looked up in the germline V gene. The library was obtained by 5' RACE. Sequencing took place on an Illumina HiSeq 2500. A second PCR of about 7 to 12 cycles was run with a J-beta primer mix and a sample-barcoded 5' primer. Each TCR beta cDNA molecule received a unique molecular identifier from a template-switch 5' adaptor carrying 12 random nucleotides. At least 3 million CDR3-containing paired-end reads were obtained from each sample. All of the RNA was converted into first-strand cDNA using the Mint cDNA synthesis kit, with a TRBC-specific oligonucleotide serving as the primer. Following uracil-DNA glycosylase treatment, all cDNA underwent a first 18-cycle PCR with the universal primers M1SS and BC2_uni_R. In the original analysis: Each sample was normalized by randomly selecting 1 million high-quality reads, each carrying a distinct molecular identifier. Reads with shared molecular identifiers were discarded instead of being binned into consensus sequences. MiTCR, run with a Q25 quality threshold and the strictest error-elimination algorithm, handled CDR3 identification, clonotype clustering and error correction. A nonparametric unseen species model using Euler transformation provided a lower-bound estimate of total TCR beta diversity. TCRdb itself trimmed the public reads at Q25 with fastp, ran MiXCR and retained productive beta chains. Every distinct CDR3 protein forms one entry, paired with its most common genes and DNA. TCRdb assigned the V and J calls; the authors' analysis was not used. In all, the sample holds roughly 900,000 distinct CDR3 sequences, and around 30% of those were seen once. The biggest ten clones account for roughly 17% of the sample.

Donors were a few dozen systemically healthy Caucasian individuals from Russia aged roughly 6 to 95 years. About 10 milliliters of peripheral blood were collected from each donor into EDTA-treated Vacutainer tubes. PBMCs were isolated by Ficoll-Paque density-gradient centrifugation, with at least 6.5 million obtained per sample. Total RNA, at least 6 micrograms per sample, was extracted from PBMCs with Trizol reagent. The percentages of naive CD45RAhigh/CD27high T cells were determined by flow cytometry on a PBMC aliquot from every donor. The sequenced material came from blood. The chain is made from TRBV29-1 and TRBJ2-2; the D gene assignment is ambiguous. This sequence was found in a woman of 80 years or more in good health. The CDR3 sequence is CSVAHQANTGELFF. The DNA sequence is TGCAGCGTTGCTCACCAAGCGAACACCGGGGAGCTGTTTTTT.